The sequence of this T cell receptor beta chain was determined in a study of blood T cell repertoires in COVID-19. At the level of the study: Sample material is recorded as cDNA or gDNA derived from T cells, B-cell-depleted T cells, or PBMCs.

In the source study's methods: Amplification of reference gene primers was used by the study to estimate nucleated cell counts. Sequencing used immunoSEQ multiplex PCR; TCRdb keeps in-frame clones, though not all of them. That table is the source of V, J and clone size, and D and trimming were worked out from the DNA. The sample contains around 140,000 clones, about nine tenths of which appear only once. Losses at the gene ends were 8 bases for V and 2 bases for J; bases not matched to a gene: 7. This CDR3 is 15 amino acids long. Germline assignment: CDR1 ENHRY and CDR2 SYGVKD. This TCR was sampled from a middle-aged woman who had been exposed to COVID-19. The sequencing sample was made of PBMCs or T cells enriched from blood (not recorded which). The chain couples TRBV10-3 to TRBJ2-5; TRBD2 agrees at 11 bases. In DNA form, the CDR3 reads TGTGCCATCGCCAGCCTAGCGGGGGGACAAGAGACCCAGTACTTC. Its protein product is CAIASLAGGQETQYF.